This entry concerns a single T cell receptor beta chain. Its target is not known. The data are from a study of T cell responses to AZD1222 COVID-19 vaccine. Across the whole study: Doses given second, at about 4 or about 12 weeks, were pooled. General observations from the study: Females outnumbered males among donors, who were mostly white British; clonal diversity was possibly underestimated.

Sequencing was performed with immunoSEQ multiplex PCR; in TCRdb, only in-frame clones are kept and a portion is missing. This sample carries approximately 200,000 clones, around nine tenths of them seen once, and the ten largest clones take 7.7%. This CDR3 has 16 amino acids. Germline trimming cut 1 base from V and 6 bases from J; bases unmatched to any gene: 8. Germline assignment: CDR1 SGDLS and CDR2 YYNGEE. The specimen comprised peripheral blood, sampled on day 0 of AZD1222 vaccination. This chain uses TRBV9 with TRBJ2-3, with 10 positions matching TRBD2. The clonotype comes from an adult in good health. The CDR3 region has the DNA TGTGCCAGCAGCGTAAATAGCGGGGGGCTGGGGGATACGCAGTATTTT. Its translation: CASSVNSGGLGDTQYF.